This T cell receptor beta chain was recovered during a study of cytomegalovirus exposure and HLA in healthy donors (dated by TCRdb to 2016 to 2017). Study-wide context: According to a later analysis, the roughly 130 validation repertoires were produced on the same platform as the 666 repertoires of the first cohort. The study combined high-throughput TCR immunosequencing, statistical association of individual TCRs with disease status, and machine learning to predict cytomegalovirus infection status. The study aimed to test whether cataloging public T cell receptors could reveal signatures of past pathogen exposure. Along with the roughly 670-subject first cohort, a separate validation cohort of 120 different subjects was used. Study-wide findings and limitations: Three of the identified cytomegalovirus-associated TCR beta chains were confirmed in vitro to be specific for cytomegalovirus antigens. Most TCR sequences were observed very rarely across donors, whereas some public TCRs were present in many individuals. In a later analysis, TCRs clustered in the first cohort were found to also tend to co-occur in the approximately 120 validation repertoires, with roughly 93% of cluster scores above 0. A later analysis had no HLA typing for the validation cohort, so co-occurrence there was scored across all 130 or so repertoires. In both the original and validation cohorts, the classifier was reported to diagnose cytomegalovirus status with high specificity and sensitivity. According to the authors, the approach could potentially be generalized to other disease states and immunological phenotypes. A total of 150 to 200 TCR beta chains were listed by the study as associated with cytomegalovirus.

Donors formed part of the validation cohort, which comprised 120 or so subjects and was distinct from the first cohort of under 850 subjects. The germline ends are 18 bases apart after V is trimmed by 4 bases and J by 6 bases. CDR1 and CDR2, per the germline V gene, are LGHNA and YNFKEQ. Measured from the cysteine to the phenylalanine, the CDR3 is 16 residues long. Left in the record is the CDR3 DNA by itself, 48 bases read in frame from the first base. About this clone itself: Its specific antigen is unknown. No much larger clone is present one base from it, and per-base qualities are unavailable.

Library preparation was by the immunoSEQ multiplex PCR assay. The original pipeline was this. To diagnose cytomegalovirus status from the catalog of TCR beta chain sequences, a statistical classification framework was built. TCRdb's version of the immuneACCESS table is confined to in-frame rearrangements and falls short of the full clone set. An unresolved V gene accounts for under half of the shortfall where checked; the remainder is of unknown origin. The D gene and trimming were derived from the DNA, and the V and J assignments and clone size from that table. The sample table lists tens of thousands of clones, about 88% of them with a count of one. The ten largest clonotypes hold 0.85% to 1.2% of the sample.

This TCR was sampled from a man aged 18 to 29 in good health and CMV-seronegative. The V gene is TRBV4-2 and the J gene is TRBJ1-4; TRBD1 is a possible D gene, resting on 5 matching bases. Material for sequencing was PBMCs. At the DNA level, the sequence is TGTGCCAGCAGCCTTTTAAAACAGGCAATGGATGAAAAACTGTTTTTT. Translated, it reads CASSLLKQAMDEKLFF.